Listed below are T cell receptor beta chains from one sample, sequenced in a study of cytomegalovirus exposure and HLA in healthy donors. TCRdb keeps only in-frame clones here, not all; method: immunoSEQ multiplex PCR. The sample has approximately 140,000 clones, over 70% seen once. Sequencing was performed on PBMCs. The receptors come from a woman aged 40 to 50 in good health and CMV-seronegative. Each CDR3 is given without its conserved first and last residue. Only part of the rows carry a size: once, few, many, or a class if the clone is expanded.

v_gene	abundance	j_gene	CDR3aa
TRBV6-1	.	TRBJ2-6	ASSEARGGSSGANGLT
TRBV28	.	TRBJ2-7	AIKAGGASGEQY
TRBV6-5	.	TRBJ1-6	ASSYEAGGGSPLH
TRBV30	.	TRBJ1-2	AWAGGNYGYT
TRBV5-1	.	TRBJ2-1	ASSRSRTSGYNEQF
TRBV7-9	.	TRBJ1-2	ASSRRGDGYT
TRBV4-1	few	TRBJ1-1	ASSQDRGTEAF
TRBV2	.	TRBJ2-1	ASGSGSGGNEQF
TRBV5-1	once	TRBJ1-1	ASSAQDRNTEAF
TRBV5-1	.	TRBJ1-5	ASSLAGNQPQH
TRBV6-1	.	TRBJ2-7	ATGLASSYEQY
TRBV27	few	TRBJ1-2	ASSSGTGGYYGYT
TRBV2	.	TRBJ2-2	ASSQVRGGTGELF
TRBV23-1	.	TRBJ1-5	ASSQFSGNQPQH
TRBV7-8	.	TRBJ2-2	ASSWPRGVDNTGELF
TRBV28	few	TRBJ1-1	ASSLFGMTEAF
TRBV28	.	TRBJ2-4	ASSSGSGHIQY
TRBV6-6	.	TRBJ2-2	ASSPDSLPGGGELF
TRBV11-2	.	TRBJ2-5	ASSLGGTQY
TRBV5-4	.	TRBJ2-7	ASSDRSSYEQY
TRBV14	.	TRBJ2-6	ASSLSLPGANGLT
TRBV27	.	TRBJ2-5	ASSFDRGGETQY
TRBV5-5	.	.	ASSLNEGASLEQY
TRBV28	once	TRBJ1-2	ASGGLAGDYGYT
TRBV29-1	.	TRBJ2-3	SVGGLGTDTQY